This TCR beta chain is drawn from a study of cytomegalovirus exposure and HLA in healthy donors. Study-level findings and limits: As a later analysis showed, a missense DCLRE1C variant was linked to trimming of TCR beta V- and J-genes. The investigators catalogued 150 to 200 TCR beta chains as cytomegalovirus-associated. The authors confirmed in vitro that a few CMV-associated chains were specific for CMV antigens.

Details on this clone: The antigen is unknown.

PCR amplification relied on 60 Vbeta primers (plus 13 Jbeta primers). The assay was immunoSEQ multiplex PCR, and TCRdb's table has in-frame clones only and misses some. The sample yields about 120,000 clones, about 73% seen once. CDR3 length equals 13 residues. The V and J ends lost 1 base and 8 bases, in that order; junction bases with no gene match: 4. The V gene's germline CDR1 is SGHAT and CDR2 FQNNGV. Sample: PBMCs. The clonotype was recovered from a woman between 40 and 55 years old in good health and CMV-seropositive. The V call is TRBV11-2, the J call TRBJ1-1; 7 nucleotides line up with TRBD1. CDR3 in amino acids: CASSLVVGGEAFF. The CDR3 bases are TGTGCCAGCAGCTTAGTAGTAGGGGGCGAAGCTTTCTTT.